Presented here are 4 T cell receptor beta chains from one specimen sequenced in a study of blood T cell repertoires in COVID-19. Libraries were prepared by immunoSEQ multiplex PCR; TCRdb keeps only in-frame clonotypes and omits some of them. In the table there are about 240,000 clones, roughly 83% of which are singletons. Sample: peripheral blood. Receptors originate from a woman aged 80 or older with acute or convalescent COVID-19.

The CDR3 coding sequence is TGTGCCAGCAGCCCTGCCAGCAGGGGCTATGGCAACTATGGCTACACCTTC. Translation gives CASSPASRGYGNYGYTF. The chain couples TRBV5-4 to TRBJ1-2, with D perhaps matching TRBD1 (6 bases). From germline, CDR1 is SGHNT and CDR2 YYREEE (reference sequence). V dropped 4 bases and J dropped 2 bases, with 21 bases sitting between them. The CDR3 is 17 residues long.

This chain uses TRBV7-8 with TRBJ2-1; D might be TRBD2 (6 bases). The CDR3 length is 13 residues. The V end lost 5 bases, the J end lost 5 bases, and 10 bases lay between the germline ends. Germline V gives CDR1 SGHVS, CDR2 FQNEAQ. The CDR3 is CASSLQRDNEQFF. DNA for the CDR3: TGTGCCAGCAGCCTTCAGCGGGACAATGAGCAGTTCTTC.

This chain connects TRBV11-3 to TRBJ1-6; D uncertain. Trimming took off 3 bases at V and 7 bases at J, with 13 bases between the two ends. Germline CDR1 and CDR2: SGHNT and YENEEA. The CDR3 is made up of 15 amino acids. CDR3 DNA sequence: TGTGCCAGCAGCTTGGTGTACGGGAGCAATTCACCCCTCCACTTT. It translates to CASSLVYGSNSPLHF.

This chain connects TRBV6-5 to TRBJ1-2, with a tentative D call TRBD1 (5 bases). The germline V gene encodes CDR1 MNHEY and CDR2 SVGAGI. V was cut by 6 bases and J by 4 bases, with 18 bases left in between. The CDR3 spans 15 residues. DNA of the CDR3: TGTGCCAGCAGACAAAGGGGCCCGCGCTTCTATGGCTACACCTTC. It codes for CASRQRGPRFYGYTF.